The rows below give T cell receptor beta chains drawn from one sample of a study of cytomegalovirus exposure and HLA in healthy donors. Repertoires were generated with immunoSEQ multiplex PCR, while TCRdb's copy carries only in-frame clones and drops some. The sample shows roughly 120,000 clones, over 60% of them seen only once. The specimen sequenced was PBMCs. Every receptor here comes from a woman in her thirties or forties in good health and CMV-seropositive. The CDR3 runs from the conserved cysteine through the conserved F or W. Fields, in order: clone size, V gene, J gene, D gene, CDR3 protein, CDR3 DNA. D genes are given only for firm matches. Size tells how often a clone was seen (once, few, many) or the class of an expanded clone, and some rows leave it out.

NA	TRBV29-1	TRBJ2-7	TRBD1	CSVSDRDNYEQYF	TGCAGCGTTAGCGACAGGGACAACTACGAGCAGTACTTC
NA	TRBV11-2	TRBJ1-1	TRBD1	CASSRDRARTEAFF	TGTGCCAGCAGCCGGGACAGGGCAAGGACTGAAGCTTTCTTT
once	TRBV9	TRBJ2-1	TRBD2	CASSVGLAGDNEQFF	TGTGCCAGCAGCGTAGGACTAGCGGGAGACAATGAGCAGTTCTTC
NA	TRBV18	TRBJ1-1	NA	CASQKTENTEAFF	TGTGCCAGCCAAAAGACAGAGAACACTGAAGCTTTCTTT
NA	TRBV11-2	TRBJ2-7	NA	CASSLVQHYEQYF	TGTGCCAGCAGCTTAGTACAGCACTACGAGCAGTACTTC
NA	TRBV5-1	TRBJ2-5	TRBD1	CASSSDRAETQYF	TGCGCCAGCAGCTCGGACAGGGCAGAGACCCAGTACTTC
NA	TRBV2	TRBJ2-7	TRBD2	CATSTSGRNYEQYF	TGTGCCACCTCAACTAGCGGAAGAAACTACGAGCAGTACTTC
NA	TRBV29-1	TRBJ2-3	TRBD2	CSAGTSGAILTDTQYF	TGCAGCGCTGGGACTAGCGGGGCTATTCTCACAGATACGCAGTATTTT
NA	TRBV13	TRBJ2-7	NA	CASSRGTDSYEQYF	TGTGCCAGCAGCCGGGGGACCGACTCCTACGAGCAGTACTTC
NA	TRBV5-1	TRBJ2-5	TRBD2	CASSLATSGVKETQYF	TGCGCCAGCAGCTTAGCGACTAGCGGGGTGAAAGAGACCCAGTACTTC
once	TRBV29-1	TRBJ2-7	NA	CSVEATTSYEQYF	TGCAGCGTTGAAGCGACTACCTCCTACGAGCAGTACTTC
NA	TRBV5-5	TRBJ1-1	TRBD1	CASSLGAGQSNTEAFF	TGTGCCAGCAGCTTGGGGGCGGGACAGTCGAACACTGAAGCTTTCTTT
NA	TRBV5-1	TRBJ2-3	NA	CASSPAGDSTDTQYF	TGCGCCAGCAGCCCCGCAGGGGACAGCACAGATACGCAGTATTTT
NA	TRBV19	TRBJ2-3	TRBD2	CASTSGLAGADTQYF	TGTGCCAGTACCTCGGGACTAGCGGGGGCAGATACGCAGTATTTT
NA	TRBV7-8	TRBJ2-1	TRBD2	CASSPRTSGRMSNEQFF	TGTGCCAGCAGCCCCCGGACTAGCGGGAGGATGAGCAATGAGCAGTTCTTC
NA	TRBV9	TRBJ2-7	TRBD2	CASSVTSGGLYEQYF	TGTGCCAGCAGCGTGACTAGCGGGGGGCTCTACGAGCAGTACTTC
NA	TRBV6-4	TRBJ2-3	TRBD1	CASSHRGRSTDTQYF	TGTGCCAGCAGTCACAGGGGACGAAGCACAGATACGCAGTATTTT
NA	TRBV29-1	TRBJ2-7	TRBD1	CSVEGVGDRGKAYEQYF	TGCAGCGTTGAGGGGGTTGGTGACAGGGGAAAGGCCTACGAGCAGTACTTC
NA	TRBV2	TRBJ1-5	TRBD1	CASSVGQPSNQPQHF	TGTGCCAGCAGTGTGGGACAGCCTAGCAATCAGCCCCAGCATTTT
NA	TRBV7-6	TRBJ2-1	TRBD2	CASSGGGGLSYNEQFF	TGTGCCAGCTCGGGCGGCGGGGGACTCTCCTACAATGAGCAGTTCTTC
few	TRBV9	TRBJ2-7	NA	CASSQTDRYEQYF	TGTGCCAGCAGCCAGACAGACAGGTACGAGCAGTACTTC
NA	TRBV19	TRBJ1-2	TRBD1	CASKLGQGLRGNYGYTF	TGTGCCAGTAAACTTGGACAGGGCTTACGAGGCAACTATGGCTACACCTTC